The next 28 T cell receptor beta chains were all read from a single sample in a study of early T cells in non-severe SARS-CoV-2 infection. MiXCR, run by TCRdb on the 5' RACE reads, gives a single entry per CDR3 protein. The sample lists roughly 60,000 distinct CDR3 sequences, more than 6.5% occurring once. Source: whole blood, taken at baseline. The origin of the receptors is an adult who was a healthcare worker with PCR-confirmed SARS-CoV-2 infection or an uninfected control (not recorded which).

The chain employs TRBV4-2 and TRBJ1-1; D is ambiguous. Germline values: CDR1 LGHNA, CDR2 YNFKEQ. The length of the CDR3 is 12 residues. V lost 7 bases and J lost 4, with 10 bases in between. This CDR3 reads CASKNSATEAFF. DNA for the CDR3: TGTGCCAGCAAGAATTCGGCCACTGAAGCTTTCTTT.

The sample holds a few counts of this clonotype. V is TRBV14 and J is TRBJ2-3, with 14 bases identical to TRBD2. The CDR3 spans 18 residues. Trimming removed 0 bases from V and 2 bases from J; junction bases left unmatched: 4. CDR1 and CDR2 from the germline V gene are SGHDN and FVKESK. Here the CDR3 DNA reads TGTGCCAGCAGCCAAGATCGGACTAGCGGGGGGACCACAGATACGCAGTATTTT. It yields the protein CASSQDRTSGGTTDTQYF.

The genes are TRBV7-9 and TRBJ2-6; TRBD1 aligns across 9 bases. This CDR3 is built from 17 residues. CDR1 and CDR2 from the germline V gene are SEHNR and FQNEAQ (reference sequence). Trimming cost V 5 bases and J 3 bases; bases outside gene matches: 8. The CDR3 coding sequence is TGTGCCAGCAGCCCTGGACAGGGGATTTATGGGGCCAACGTCCTGACTTTC. Protein product: CASSPGQGIYGANVLTF.

There are a few counts of this clonotype. The J gene is TRBJ2-5, the V gene TRBV7-9; TRBD1 matches at 7 bases. Germline CDR1 reads SEHNR; CDR2 reads FQNEAQ (reference sequence). The CDR3 totals 14 residues. V shed 7 bases, J shed 5 bases, and the junction held 10 bases outside the gene matches. CDR3 coding DNA: TGTGCCAGCATCTCGGGACAGACCCCCGAGACCCAGTACTTC. Its translation: CASISGQTPETQYF.

The rearrangement joins TRBV10-3 to TRBJ2-7, with 9 positions matching TRBD1. V shed 6 bases and J 3 bases; nucleotides not matched to a gene: 9. The germline V gene encodes CDR1 ENHRY and CDR2 SYGVKD. The CDR3 is 15 residues long. The CDR3 nucleotides are TGTGCCATCAGCGCCGGACAGGGGAGGGTCTACGAGCAGTACTTC. Its translation is CAISAGQGRVYEQYF.

This clonotype occurred a few times. This chain connects TRBV4-3 to TRBJ2-7; tentative D call: TRBD2 (5 bases). This CDR3 has 15 amino acids. Trimming left V 0 bases short and J 0 bases short, with 9 bases between. From germline, CDR1 is LGHNA and CDR2 YSLEER. For the CDR3, the DNA is TGCGCCAGCAGCCAAGATCAGAGGGACTCCTACGAGCAGTACTTC. Translated: CASSQDQRDSYEQYF.

This chain links TRBV20-1 with TRBJ1-1, with D possibly matching TRBD1 (5 bases). The CDR3 sequence is 18 residues long. The V and J ends lost 0 bases and 7 bases respectively, with 27 bases between them. Per germline, CDR1 DFQATT and CDR2 SNEGSKA (reference sequence). DNA of the CDR3: TGCAGTGCTAGAGACTCAAGCCGGACCGGGACCGCGGGGGGTGAAGCTTTCTTT. It is translated as CSARDSSRTGTAGGEAFF.

This clonotype has at least ten counts. This CDR3 is CSARLAGGADEQYF. CDR3 sequence (DNA): TGCAGTGCTCGACTAGCGGGGGGCGCAGATGAGCAGTACTTC. V is TRBV20-1 and J is TRBJ2-7, with 13 bases matching TRBD2. Per germline, CDR1 DFQATT and CDR2 SNEGSKA (reference sequence). V trimming: 5 bases; J trimming: 7 bases; junction bases outside the gene matches: 8. This CDR3 is built from 14 residues.

This clonotype was counted at least ten times. The chain couples TRBV12-3 or TRBV12-4 to TRBJ1-5; tentatively, D is TRBD1 (5 bases). Deletions cut 3 bases from V and 6 bases from J, with 9 bases between. The CDR3 totals 13 residues. The CDR3 protein is CASSLRGIQPQHF. The CDR3, as DNA: TGTGCCAGCAGTTTGAGGGGAATTCAGCCCCAGCATTTT.

The table lists this clonotype with a few counts. This sequence joins TRBV7-3 and TRBJ2-1, with 12 bases fitting TRBD2. CDR1 and CDR2 (germline): SGHTA, FQGTGA. The ends lost 6 bases at V and 10 bases at J; junction bases unmatched: 7. The CDR3 contains 14 residues. CDR3 region: CASSLAGGLEEQFF. The CDR3 DNA sequence: TGTGCCAGCAGTCTAGCGGGGGGGCTAGAAGAGCAGTTCTTC.

This clonotype was counted at least ten times. J is TRBJ2-1 and V is TRBV6-5; TRBD2 might be the D (5 bases). V gave up 6 bases and J gave up 9 bases, with 18 bases separating them. The CDR3 totals 14 residues. Looked up from germline, CDR1 is MNHEY and CDR2 is SVGAGI. CDR3 amino acids: CASSQDYPDGEQFF. The CDR3 DNA reads as TGTGCCAGCAGCCAAGACTACCCGGACGGTGAGCAGTTCTTC.

This clonotype was found many times. V and J are TRBV4-3 and TRBJ2-5, with D perhaps TRBD1 or TRBD2 (6 bases each). Trimming removed 4 bases from V and 3 bases from J, with 21 bases in between. This CDR3 is built from 17 residues. From germline, CDR1 is LGHNA and CDR2 YSLEER. The CDR3 nucleotides read TGCGCCAGCAGCCCTAGGCTAAGGGGGGTAAGAGAAGAGACCCAGTACTTC. It specifies CASSPRLRGVREETQYF.

This clonotype was seen a few times. V gene TRBV3-1 combines with J gene TRBJ1-2; 10 nucleotides align to TRBD1. This CDR3 region has 14 residues. With V trimmed by 5 bases and J by 7 bases, 7 bases remained unmatched. The V gene's germline CDR1 is LGHDT and CDR2 YNNKEL (reference sequence). CDR3 sequence: CASSDRGQITGYTF. CDR3 sequence (DNA): TGTGCCAGCAGCGACAGGGGGCAAATTACTGGCTACACCTTC. The variable domain in full, with the rest retrieved from reference TRBV3-1 and TRBJ1-2, is DTAVSQTPKYLVTQMGNDKSIKCEQNLGHDTMYWYKQDSKKFLKIMFSYNNKELIINETVPNRFSPKSPDKAHLNLHINSLELGDSAVYFCASSDRGQITGYTFGSGTRLTVV.

At least ten counts were recorded for this clonotype. The chain carries TRBV27 and TRBJ2-1, with TRBD2 matching over 7 bases. V dropped 8 bases and J dropped 6; count of bases not matched to a gene: 10. The CDR3 covers 14 residues. CDR1 is MNHEY, CDR2 SMNVEV, per germline (reference sequence). The DNA of the CDR3 is TGTGCCAGCTATTCGGGGGGACTGGTCAATGAGCAGTTCTTC. Its protein product is CASYSGGLVNEQFF.

The chain employs TRBV30 and TRBJ1-5; D ambiguous. V shed 2 bases and J shed 7 bases, with 15 bases lying between them. Germline V lookup: CDR1 GTSNPN, CDR2 SVGIG (reference sequence). This CDR3 is built from 14 residues. The DNA for the CDR3 is TGTGCCTGGAGTCCCGACGGGCCTAAGCAGCCCCAGCATTTT. It codes for CAWSPDGPKQPQHF.

The rearrangement joins TRBV5-8 to TRBJ2-1; TRBD2 matches 8 bases. V shed 5 bases, J shed 7 bases, and the junction held 11 bases outside the gene matches. This CDR3 spans 15 amino acids. Germline CDR1 and CDR2: SGHTS and YDEGEE. CDR3 amino acids: CASRMRGAEGNEQFF. CDR3 nucleotide sequence: TGTGCCAGCAGAATGCGGGGGGCCGAGGGGAATGAGCAGTTCTTC.

This clonotype turned up a few times. The rearrangement links TRBV6-5 to TRBJ1-1; D is perhaps TRBD1 (6 bases). CDR1 MNHEY and CDR2 SVGAGI come from the germline V gene. V lost 6 bases, J lost 1 base, and 12 bases lay in between. The CDR3 has 14 residues. The CDR3 bases are TGTGCCAGCAGACCTGGACAGACGAACACTGAAGCTTTCTTT. Amino acid sequence: CASRPGQTNTEAFF.

This clonotype was detected only a few times. This chain uses TRBV20-1 with TRBJ1-2; TRBD1 agrees at 9 bases. The CDR3 has 14 amino acids. V was clipped by 3 bases and J by 2 bases; unmatched bases: 4. From germline, CDR1 is DFQATT and CDR2 SNEGSKA (reference sequence). The CDR3 sequence is CSASPGTGNYGYTF. The CDR3 nucleotides are TGCAGTGCTAGCCCCGGGACAGGGAACTATGGCTACACCTTC.

This clonotype was picked up a small number of times. The V and J genes are TRBV6-5 and TRBJ2-7; 8 nucleotides agree with TRBD1. Trimming removed 6 bases from V and 6 bases from J; junction bases left unmatched: 10. Germline V lookup: CDR1 MNHEY, CDR2 SVGAGI. The CDR3 consists of 14 residues. CDR3 coding DNA: TGTGCCAGCAGCAATAGACAGGGGATCCGCGAGCAGTACTTC. It codes for CASSNRQGIREQYF.

The chain carries TRBV5-1 and TRBJ1-1, with 9 bases fitting TRBD1. The CDR3 has 15 residues. V shed 4 bases, J shed 4 bases, and the junction held 8 bases outside the gene matches. Per the germline V gene, CDR1 is SGHRS and CDR2 is YFSETQ. CDR3 DNA sequence: TGCGCCAGCAGCAACGGAGGGACAGGGCTCACTGAAGCTTTCTTT. This encodes CASSNGGTGLTEAFF.

This chain connects TRBV20-1 to TRBJ1-5; D not certain. Trimming left V 4 bases short and J 6 bases short, with 10 bases between. CDR1 and CDR2 (germline): DFQATT, SNEGSKA (reference sequence). The CDR3 runs to 12 residues. The CDR3, as DNA: TGCAGTGCTATCGGCTATGCTCAGCCCCAGCATTTT. Amino acid sequence: CSAIGYAQPQHF.

This clonotype has at least ten counts. CDR3 bases: TGTGCCAGCAGTTTAGGACTAGCGGGGGCCGCGGATACGCAGTATTTT. Translated: CASSLGLAGAADTQYF. V is TRBV27 and J is TRBJ2-3, with 13 bases fitting TRBD2. The CDR3 runs 16 residues. The germline V gene encodes CDR1 MNHEY and CDR2 SMNVEV (reference sequence). The V segment lost 2 bases and the J segment 6 bases; nucleotides outside the gene matches: 5.

This clonotype was picked up a small number of times. Here the CDR3 DNA reads TGTGCCAGCAAGAGCGGGGGGGGCACAGATACGCAGTATTTT. Encoded protein: CASKSGGGTDTQYF. The chain is built from TRBV6-1 and TRBJ2-3; 10 bases line up with TRBD2. Unmatched junction bases numbered 2, after V lost 7 bases and J lost 1 base. The CDR3 consists of 14 residues. Germline-derived CDR1 and CDR2 are MNHNS and SASEGT.

In this sample, this clonotype turned up many times. The chain links TRBV5-1 to TRBJ1-1; no clear D gene. CDR3 length equals 13 residues. Germline lookup yields CDR1 SGHRS and CDR2 YFSETQ. V gave up 5 bases and J gave up 2 bases, with 10 bases separating them. The chain's CDR3 is CASRTTHNTEAFF. The CDR3 DNA follows: TGCGCCAGCAGAACGACACACAACACTGAAGCTTTCTTT. Supplemented by reference TRBV5-1 and TRBJ1-1, the full variable domain reads KAGVTQTPRYLIKTRGQQVTLSCSPISGHRSVSWYQQTPGQGLQFLFEYFSETQRNKGNFPGRFSGRQFSNSRSEMNVSTLELGDSALYLCASRTTHNTEAFFGQGTRLTVV.

The chain links TRBV7-9 to TRBJ1-2; weak D call: TRBD1 (5 bases). Germline-derived CDR1 and CDR2 are SEHNR and FQNEAQ (reference sequence). V was cut by 0 bases and J by 7 bases, with 12 bases left in between. The CDR3 has 14 residues. In nucleotides, the CDR3 is TGTGCCAGCAGCTTAGCTCTCGGGGGACCTGGCTACACCTTC. This translates into CASSLALGGPGYTF.

There are many counts of this clonotype. The CDR3 coding sequence is TGTGCCAGCAGTTATACCGGGACAGGGGGTTATGAGACCCAGTACTTC. Amino acid sequence: CASSYTGTGGYETQYF. The rearrangement joins TRBV6-5 to TRBJ2-5, with 11 nucleotides matching TRBD1. Germline assignment: CDR1 MNHEY and CDR2 SVGAGI. The V gene end was trimmed by 3 bases and the J gene end by 5 bases; junction bases not matched to a gene: 8. This CDR3 is 16 amino acids long.

DNA of the CDR3: TGTGCCAGCAGCCCTCGGGGAAGCGGGGGGAGTGAGCAGTTCTTC. Protein: CASSPRGSGGSEQFF. The chain couples TRBV3-1 to TRBJ2-1; 9 bases agree with TRBD2. With V trimmed by 4 bases and J by 9 bases, 10 bases remained unmatched. Germline-derived CDR1 and CDR2 are LGHDT and YNNKEL (reference sequence). CDR3 size: 15 residues.

The sample holds a few counts of this clonotype. The rearrangement joins TRBV5-1 to TRBJ2-3, with D unresolved. This CDR3 contains 13 residues. V lost 2 bases and J lost 4, with 8 bases in between. Looked up from germline, CDR1 is SGHRS and CDR2 is YFSETQ. CDR3 region: CASSFAVADTQYF. In DNA, the CDR3 is TGCGCCAGCAGCTTCGCCGTTGCAGATACGCAGTATTTT.